This TCR beta chain was sequenced during a study of vaccination effects on CD4 cells after COVID-19. Study details: Two-dose vaccination with either BNT162b2 or mRNA-1273 was given to the participants. Whole-study results and caveats: Pronounced clonal contraction occurred in clones induced by infection and by vaccine late after vaccination.

Germline CDR1 SGHTA, CDR2 FQGNSA. The CDR3 is 16 amino acids. Trimming removed 2 bases at V and 6 bases at J, with 16 bases between. The sample holds a few counts of this clone. What it binds is unknown. Peptide-pool stimulation followed by sequencing identified expanded antigen-specific CD4+ clonotypes in the ViraFEST assay. The culture ran for roughly ten days before CD4+ T cells were isolated. Infection with SARS-CoV-2 occurred in the person between March and December 2020, and PCR confirmed it. Wells of around 2 million PBMC each were grown with 7.5 to 10 IU/ml IL-2 and approximately 9.6 ug/ml peptides. A half-volume exchange with IL-2 medium occurred on days 3 and 7. Profiling relied on immunoSEQ multiplex PCR, and the TCRdb table lists in-frame clones only, not all of them. The sample has under 60,000 clones, around 80% seen once.

Sequencing used CD4+ T cells from PBMCs cultured with HIV peptides, obtained before COVID-19 vaccination. Specified subset: HIV-1 Nef peptide pool negative control/reference culture. This clonotype was sampled from a human donor who had a prior SARS-CoV-2 infection. V gene TRBV7-2 combines with J gene TRBJ1-4; no reliable D call. The CDR3 sequence is CASSLSSGTRYEKLFF. CDR3 nucleotides: TGTGCCAGCAGCTTATCCTCGGGAACTCGGTATGAAAAACTGTTTTTT.